These 30 T cell receptor beta chains were sequenced from one sample in a study of T cells in Graves' hyperthyroidism and ophthalmopathy (dated by TCRdb to about 2019). Libraries were constructed by multiplex PCR. TCRdb shows the sequencer as Illumina HiSeq 2000. TCR beta CDR3 regions were amplified from RNA transcripts. For the first round of RT-PCR on the TCR CDR3, the HTBI primer set was used together with the Qiagen OneStep RT-PCR kit. The public reads were quality trimmed at Q25 with fastp and then assembled into clones with MiXCR by TCRdb, keeping productive beta chains. Each CDR3 protein gets just one entry, which takes the most common genes and DNA from the rows behind it. For this sample the table gives around 530,000 distinct CDR3 sequences, of which roughly 15% were detected only once. Approximately 15% of the sample goes to the ten largest clones. Specimen: blood. The source of these receptors is a young woman with Graves' ophthalmopathy.

This clonotype was detected many times. This chain connects TRBV27 to TRBJ2-1; no clear D. Germline-derived CDR1 and CDR2 are MNHEY and SMNVEV (reference sequence). CDR3 length: 15 residues. Trimming took 4 bases from V and 0 from J, leaving 10 bases between them. The CDR3 DNA is TGTGCCAGCAGTTCGTACAAAGGCTCCTACAATGAGCAGTTCTTC. Amino acids: CASSSYKGSYNEQFF.

This clonotype has more than one count but fewer than ten. This chain uses TRBV27 with TRBJ1-5, with D possibly TRBD1 on 5 matching bases. The CDR3 consists of 14 residues. Trimming left V 8 bases short and J 1 base short, with 12 bases between. The germline CDR1 and CDR2 sequences are MNHEY and SMNVEV (reference sequence). CDR3 DNA sequence: TGTGCCAGCCCCCTGGAGGGGAGCAATCAGCCCCAGCATTTT. Translated, it gives CASPLEGSNQPQHF.

J is TRBJ1-6 and V is TRBV30; TRBD1 matches 7 bases. The CDR3 is 13 amino acids. Germline trimming cut 6 bases from V and 7 bases from J; bases unmatched to any gene: 6. Looked up from germline, CDR1 is GTSNPN and CDR2 is SVGIG (reference sequence). As DNA, the CDR3 is TGTGCCTGCCTTGGGACAGCAAATTCACCCCTCCACTTT. This encodes CACLGTANSPLHF.

The chain joins TRBV3-1 to TRBJ2-4, with a tentative D call TRBD1 (6 bases). The CDR3 covers 20 residues. CDR1 and CDR2 from the germline V gene are LGHDT and YNNKEL (reference sequence). The V gene lost 0 bases and the J gene lost 1 base, with 22 bases spanning the gap. DNA of the CDR3: TGTGCCAGCAGCCAAGAATATGGAGGAGACGTCAGGGGCGCCAAAAACATTCAGTACTTC. Translated: CASSQEYGGDVRGAKNIQYF.

This chain uses TRBV20-1 with TRBJ2-7, with D perhaps TRBD2 (5 bases). Trimming shortened V by 4 bases and J by 0 bases, and 13 bases separated the two germline ends. The CDR3 covers 14 residues. Germline V gene lookup returns CDR1 DFQATT and CDR2 SNEGSKA (reference sequence). CDR3 loop: CSATPGTNSYEQYF. In nucleotides, the CDR3 is TGCAGTGCTACACCGGGAACAAACTCCTACGAGCAGTACTTC.

This clonotype was seen repeatedly, ten times or more. This chain connects TRBV28 to TRBJ1-6; D perhaps matches TRBD1 (6 bases). Per germline, CDR1 MDHEN and CDR2 SYDVKM. CDR3 length equals 17 residues. V shed 2 bases and J shed 4 bases, with 15 bases lying between them. CDR3 in amino acids: CASSLVGRGRYNSPLHF. Written as DNA, the CDR3 is TGTGCCAGCAGTTTAGTGGGGCGGGGGCGATATAATTCACCCCTCCACTTT.

A note on this clonotype: A much bigger clone sits one base away, suggesting this may be a read error. As DNA, the CDR3 is TGTGCCGGCAGTTACGGGACAGGGGAAACCTACGAGCAGTACTTC. Translated, it gives CAGSYGTGETYEQYF. The V call is TRBV6-2 or TRBV6-3, the J call TRBJ2-7; 10 nucleotides agree with TRBD1. Germline V gene sequence: CDR1 MNHEY, CDR2 SVGEGT. The CDR3 contains 15 residues.

The chain couples TRBV19 to TRBJ2-1, with 13 bases that match TRBD2. This CDR3 is 16 amino acids long. Losses at the gene ends were 6 bases for V and 7 bases for J; bases not matched to a gene: 9. Germline CDR1 is LNHDA and CDR2 is SQIVND (reference sequence). DNA for the CDR3: TGTGCCAGTAGGACGACCGGGACTAGCGGGGCTAATGAGCAGTTCTTC. This codes for CASRTTGTSGANEQFF.

The CDR3 sequence: CSDEWAGIDQIGYTF. DNA for the CDR3: TGCAGTGATGAGTGGGCAGGAATTGACCAGATTGGCTACACCTTC. The chain employs TRBV20-1 and TRBJ1-2; D is unresolved. Germline V gives CDR1 DFQATT, CDR2 SNEGSKA (reference sequence). V shed 7 bases and J shed 7 bases, with 25 bases lying between them. The CDR3 is made up of 15 amino acids.

This clonotype has at least ten counts. The chain uses TRBV27 and TRBJ2-7; TRBD1 matches at 7 bases. The V gene end was trimmed by 4 bases and the J gene end by 5 bases; junction bases not matched to a gene: 11. The CDR3 covers 15 residues. The germline V gene has CDR1 MNHEY and CDR2 SMNVEV (reference sequence). The CDR3 protein is CASSSPDRAANEQYF. As DNA, the CDR3 is TGTGCCAGCAGTTCTCCAGACAGGGCGGCCAACGAGCAGTACTTC.

This clonotype was seen a few times. This sequence joins TRBV5-1 and TRBJ2-2, with 9 bases identical to TRBD2. Germline trimming cut 5 bases from V and 6 bases from J; bases unmatched to any gene: 20. CDR1 is SGHRS, CDR2 YFSETQ, per germline. The CDR3 spans 19 residues. The CDR3, as DNA: TGCGCCAGCAGGCTACAGGGACTTGCGGGAGGGACCCGCGCCGGGGAGCTGTTTTTT. As protein: CASRLQGLAGGTRAGELFF.

This clonotype was picked up many times. V usage is TRBV24-1 and J usage is TRBJ1-1; 7 bases map to TRBD1. With 5 bases clipped from V and 11 bases from J, the junction kept 10 bases outside the gene matches. The germline CDR1 and CDR2 sequences are KGHDR and SFDVKD. There are 13 residues in the CDR3. CDR3 in DNA: TGTGCCACCAGTGGTAATCAGGGGGGAACGGCTTTCTTT. It translates to CATSGNQGGTAFF.

This clonotype showed up many times. This rearrangement joins TRBV27 to TRBJ2-5; maybe TRBD2 (7 bases). The CDR3 runs 15 residues. The germline V gene has CDR1 MNHEY and CDR2 SMNVEV (reference sequence). Trimming cost V 6 bases and J 1 base, with 15 bases left between them. The CDR3 loop is CASRMAGASQETQYF. The CDR3 region has the DNA TGTGCCAGCAGGATGGCGGGGGCATCCCAAGAGACCCAGTACTTC.

The chain recombines TRBV19 with TRBJ1-5; maybe TRBD1 (5 bases). The CDR3 extends over 18 amino acids. Trimming removed 3 bases from V and 0 bases from J, with 18 bases in between. CDR1 and CDR2 (germline): LNHDA, SQIVND (reference sequence). The CDR3 loop is CASSIVVGVWGSNQPQHF. The CDR3 DNA reads TGTGCCAGTAGTATCGTGGTGGGGGTTTGGGGTAGCAATCAGCCCCAGCATTTT.

This chain's CDR3 is CASSLPGNDEQFF. The CDR3 DNA sequence: TGTGCCAGCAGTTTACCAGGGAACGATGAGCAGTTCTTC. This rearrangement joins TRBV27 to TRBJ2-1; a weak D match, TRBD1 (5 bases). CDR3 length: 13 amino acids. The ends were cut back, 2 bases at V and 8 bases at J, with 10 bases in the middle. Germline CDR1 reads MNHEY; CDR2 reads SMNVEV (reference sequence).

The table lists this clonotype with many counts. The genes are TRBV4-1 and TRBJ2-7, with 8 bases identical to TRBD2. V lost 1 base and J lost 3; bases outside the gene matches: 8. This CDR3 has 16 residues. Germline values: CDR1 MGHRA, CDR2 YSYEKL. CDR3 sequence (DNA): TGCGCCAGCAGCCAAGGGGGCGGGGGGCCTCACTACGAGCAGTACTTC. Translation: CASSQGGGGPHYEQYF.

This clonotype has at least ten counts. The chain uses TRBV6-6 and TRBJ1-2, with 10 bases that match TRBD1. The germline gives CDR1 MNHNY, CDR2 SVGAGI (reference sequence). The CDR3 consists of 18 residues. V dropped 2 bases and J dropped 8; count of bases not matched to a gene: 17. CDR3 residues: CASSYSTPSGTGVRGYTF. CDR3 DNA sequence: TGTGCCAGCAGTTACAGCACTCCTTCCGGGACAGGGGTACGGGGCTACACCTTC.

Of note for this clonotype: A much bigger clone sits one base away, suggesting this may be a read error. The V and J genes are TRBV20-1 and TRBJ1-2; D perhaps matches TRBD1 (6 bases). Germline CDR1 DFQATT, CDR2 SNEGSKA (reference sequence). This CDR3 has 16 residues. The V end lost 2 bases, the J end lost 4 bases, and 20 bases lay between the germline ends. The CDR3 DNA reads TGCAGTGCTAGAATCAGGGGAAGGGGACACCGCTATGGCTACACCTTC. It specifies CSARIRGRGHRYGYTF.

This clonotype has just a few counts. V gene TRBV7-6 combines with J gene TRBJ2-2; unclear D gene. Trimming removed 10 bases from V and 0 bases from J, with 12 bases in between. There are 14 residues in the CDR3. From germline, CDR1 is SGHVS and CDR2 FNYEAQ. CDR3 sequence: CATASGPNTGELFF. The CDR3 nucleotides are TGTGCCACCGCCTCAGGACCGAACACCGGGGAGCTGTTTTTT.

This clonotype came up a few times. The chain uses TRBV7-8 and TRBJ1-3, with a weak D call TRBD1 (5 bases). CDR1 is SGHVS, CDR2 FQNEAQ, per germline. This CDR3 region has 15 residues. V gave up 5 bases and J gave up 7 bases, with 18 bases separating them. The CDR3 nucleotides read TGTGCCAGCAGCCCTGAGAGGAAGGGGTCCAACACCATATATTTT. This translates into CASSPERKGSNTIYF.

In its sample, this clonotype was seen many times. This sequence joins TRBV20-1 and TRBJ2-7; perhaps TRBD1 as D (5 bases). The CDR3 is made up of 12 amino acids. Trimming took off 3 bases at V and 7 bases at J, with 13 bases between the two ends. The germline V gene encodes CDR1 DFQATT and CDR2 SNEGSKA (reference sequence). CDR3 sequence: CSASVPSGEQYF. CDR3 nucleotide sequence: TGCAGTGCTAGTGTCCCCTCAGGGGAGCAGTACTTC.

The gene calls are TRBV27 and TRBJ1-5; 7 nucleotides align to TRBD1. This CDR3 region has 16 residues. V dropped 1 base and J dropped 4; count of bases not matched to a gene: 7. Germline CDR1 MNHEY, CDR2 SMNVEV (reference sequence). CDR3 residues: CASSLLSAGGNQPQHF. CDR3 coding DNA: TGTGCCAGCAGTTTATTATCAGCAGGGGGGAATCAGCCCCAGCATTTT.

V gene TRBV30 combines with J gene TRBJ2-1, with 11 bases aligning to TRBD2. The ends lost 0 bases at V and 9 bases at J; junction bases unmatched: 7. The germline CDR1 and CDR2 sequences are GTSNPN and SVGIG (reference sequence). This CDR3 comprises 15 residues. CDR3 protein: CAWSVVSGGAGEQFF. Here the CDR3 DNA reads TGTGCCTGGAGTGTGGTTAGCGGGGGGGCGGGTGAGCAGTTCTTC.

The genes are TRBV10-3 and TRBJ2-1; D might be TRBD2 (5 bases). The length of the CDR3 is 15 residues. Deletions cut 5 bases from V and 0 bases from J, with 11 bases between. From germline, CDR1 is ENHRY and CDR2 SYGVKD. CDR3 amino acids: CAISLVSASYNEQFF. CDR3 in DNA: TGTGCCATCAGTCTTGTTAGCGCCTCCTACAATGAGCAGTTCTTC.

This clonotype was counted at least ten times. The CDR3 is CASSPARQGGYGYTF. The CDR3 DNA is TGTGCCAGCAGTCCCGCGAGACAGGGCGGCTATGGCTACACCTTC. The chain has TRBV27 and TRBJ1-2; 7 positions match TRBD1. This CDR3 region has 15 residues. Trimming took 5 bases from V and 4 from J; bases not matched to a gene: 10. Germline loops: CDR1 MNHEY, CDR2 SMNVEV (reference sequence).

This clonotype was seen ten or more times. The chain carries TRBV6-1 and TRBJ2-5, with D tentatively TRBD1 (6 bases). Germline V gene lookup returns CDR1 MNHNS and CDR2 SASEGT. The V gene lost 6 bases and the J gene lost 1 base, with 12 bases spanning the gap. The CDR3 extends over 14 amino acids. The CDR3 region is CASRFTGRQETQYF. CDR3 DNA: TGTGCCAGCAGATTCACAGGGCGCCAAGAGACCCAGTACTTC.

As concerns this clonotype: This clone may be a read error of a much larger clone one base away. This chain uses TRBV6-1 with TRBJ1-1, with D maybe TRBD1 (5 bases). This CDR3 has 11 amino acids. With 5 bases removed from V and 9 bases from J, the gap between germline ends came to 10 bases. CDR1 and CDR2 (germline): MNHNS, SASEGT. The CDR3 bases are TGTGCCAGCAGTCAGAAGGGGAAAGCTTTCTTT. Protein: CASSQKGKAFF.

A remark on this clonotype: A much larger clone lies one base from this, so it may be a read error. V and J are TRBV29-1 and TRBJ2-7; a possible D gene is TRBD2 (5 bases). CDR1 and CDR2 (germline): SQVTM, ANQGSEA. V was shortened by 7 bases and J by 9 bases, with 22 bases between the two germline ends. The CDR3 has 13 residues. This CDR3 is CSAKREGSHGQYF. CDR3 DNA sequence: TGCAGCGCCAAACGGGAAGGGTCCCACGGGCAGTACTTC.

This clonotype was counted ten times or more. The DNA of the CDR3 is TGTGCCTGGACCGCAAGACTAGCGGGGGGGCAGGTAGAGTTCTTC. Protein: CAWTARLAGGQVEFF. This chain links TRBV30 with TRBJ2-1; 14 bases line up with TRBD2. After removal of 4 bases from V and 14 bases from J, the junction contained 13 bases not matched to a gene. CDR1 and CDR2 (germline): GTSNPN, SVGIG (reference sequence). The CDR3 totals 15 residues.

The CDR3 region has the DNA TGTGCCAGCAGGGAGACGGGGGGGACAAGCTCCTACAATGAGCAGTTCTTC. The encoded protein is CASRETGGTSSYNEQFF. This chain connects TRBV11-2 to TRBJ2-1; 8 nucleotides match TRBD2. This CDR3 is built from 17 residues. Germline V gene sequence: CDR1 SGHAT, CDR2 FQNNGV. Trimming removed 6 bases from V and 0 bases from J; junction bases left unmatched: 10.